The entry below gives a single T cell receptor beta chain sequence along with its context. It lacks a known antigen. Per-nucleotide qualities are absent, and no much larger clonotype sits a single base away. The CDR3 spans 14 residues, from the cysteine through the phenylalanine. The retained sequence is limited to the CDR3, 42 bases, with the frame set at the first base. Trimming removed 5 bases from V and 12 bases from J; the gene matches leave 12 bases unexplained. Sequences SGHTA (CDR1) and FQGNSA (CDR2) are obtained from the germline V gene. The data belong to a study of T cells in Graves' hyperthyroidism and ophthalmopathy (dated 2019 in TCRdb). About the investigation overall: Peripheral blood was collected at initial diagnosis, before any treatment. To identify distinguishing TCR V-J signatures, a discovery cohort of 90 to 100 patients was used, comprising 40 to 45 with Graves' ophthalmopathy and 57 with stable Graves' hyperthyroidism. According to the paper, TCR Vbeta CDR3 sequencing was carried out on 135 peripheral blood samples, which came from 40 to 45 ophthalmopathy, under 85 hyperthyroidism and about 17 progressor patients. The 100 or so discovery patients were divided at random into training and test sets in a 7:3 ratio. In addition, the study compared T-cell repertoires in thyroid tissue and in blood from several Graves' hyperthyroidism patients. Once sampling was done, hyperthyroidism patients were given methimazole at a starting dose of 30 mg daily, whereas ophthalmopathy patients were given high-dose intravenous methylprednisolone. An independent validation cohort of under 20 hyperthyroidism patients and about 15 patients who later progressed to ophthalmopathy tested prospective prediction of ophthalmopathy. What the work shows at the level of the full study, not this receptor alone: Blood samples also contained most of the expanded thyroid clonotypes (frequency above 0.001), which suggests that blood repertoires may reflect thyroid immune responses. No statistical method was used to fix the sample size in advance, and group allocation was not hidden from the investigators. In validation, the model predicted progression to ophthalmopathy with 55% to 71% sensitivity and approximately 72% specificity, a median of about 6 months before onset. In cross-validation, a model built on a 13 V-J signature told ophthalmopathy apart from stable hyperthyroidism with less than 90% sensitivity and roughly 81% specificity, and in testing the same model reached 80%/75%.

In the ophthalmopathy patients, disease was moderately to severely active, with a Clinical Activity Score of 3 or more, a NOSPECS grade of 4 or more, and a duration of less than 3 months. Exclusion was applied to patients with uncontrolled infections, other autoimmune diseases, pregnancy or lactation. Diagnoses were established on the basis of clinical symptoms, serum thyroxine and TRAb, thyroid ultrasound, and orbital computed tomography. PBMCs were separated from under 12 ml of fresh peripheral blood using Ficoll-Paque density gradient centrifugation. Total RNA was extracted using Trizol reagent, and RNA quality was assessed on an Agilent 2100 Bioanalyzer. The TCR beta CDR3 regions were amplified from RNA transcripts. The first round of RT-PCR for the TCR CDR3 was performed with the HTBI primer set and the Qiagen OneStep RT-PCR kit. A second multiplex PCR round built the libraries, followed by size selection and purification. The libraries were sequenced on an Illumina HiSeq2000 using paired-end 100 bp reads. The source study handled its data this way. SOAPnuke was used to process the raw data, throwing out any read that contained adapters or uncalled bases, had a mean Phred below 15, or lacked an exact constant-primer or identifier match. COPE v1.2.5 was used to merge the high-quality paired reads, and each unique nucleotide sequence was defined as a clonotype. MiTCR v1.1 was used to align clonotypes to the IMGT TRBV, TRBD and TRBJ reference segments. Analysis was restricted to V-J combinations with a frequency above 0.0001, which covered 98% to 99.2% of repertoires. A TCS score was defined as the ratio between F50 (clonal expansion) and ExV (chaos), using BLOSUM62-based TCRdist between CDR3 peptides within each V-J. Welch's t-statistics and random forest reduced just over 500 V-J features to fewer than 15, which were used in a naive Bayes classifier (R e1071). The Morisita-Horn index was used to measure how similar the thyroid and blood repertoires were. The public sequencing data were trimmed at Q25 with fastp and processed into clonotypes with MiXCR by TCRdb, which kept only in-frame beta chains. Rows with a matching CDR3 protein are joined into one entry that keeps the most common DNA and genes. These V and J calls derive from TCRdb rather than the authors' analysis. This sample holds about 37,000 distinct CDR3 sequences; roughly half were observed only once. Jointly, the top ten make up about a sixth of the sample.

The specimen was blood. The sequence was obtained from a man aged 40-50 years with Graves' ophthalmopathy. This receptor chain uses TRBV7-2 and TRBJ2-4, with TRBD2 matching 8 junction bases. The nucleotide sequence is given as TGTGCCAGCAGCCCTAGCGGGCGCGGAGTCCCTCAGTACTTC. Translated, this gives CASSPSGRGVPQYF.